This T cell receptor (beta chain) is drawn from a study of cytomegalovirus exposure and HLA in healthy donors. Amplification used 60 Vbeta primers and 13 Jbeta primers. Measured with immunoSEQ multiplex PCR; TCRdb has only the in-frame clones, and not every one. The table includes approximately 130,000 clones, about 80% detected once. This CDR3 region has 16 residues. Looked up from germline, CDR1 is ENHRY and CDR2 is SYGVKD. The V end was cut by 3 bases, the J end by 3 bases, with 14 bases between. The receptor's source is a man over 45 in good health and CMV-seronegative. The sample comprised PBMCs. The V and J genes are TRBV10-3 and TRBJ2-2; D may be TRBD2 (5 bases). This CDR3 reads CAISESGSHDTGELFF. DNA for the CDR3: TGTGCCATCAGTGAATCGGGGAGTCACGACACCGGGGAGCTGTTTTTT.